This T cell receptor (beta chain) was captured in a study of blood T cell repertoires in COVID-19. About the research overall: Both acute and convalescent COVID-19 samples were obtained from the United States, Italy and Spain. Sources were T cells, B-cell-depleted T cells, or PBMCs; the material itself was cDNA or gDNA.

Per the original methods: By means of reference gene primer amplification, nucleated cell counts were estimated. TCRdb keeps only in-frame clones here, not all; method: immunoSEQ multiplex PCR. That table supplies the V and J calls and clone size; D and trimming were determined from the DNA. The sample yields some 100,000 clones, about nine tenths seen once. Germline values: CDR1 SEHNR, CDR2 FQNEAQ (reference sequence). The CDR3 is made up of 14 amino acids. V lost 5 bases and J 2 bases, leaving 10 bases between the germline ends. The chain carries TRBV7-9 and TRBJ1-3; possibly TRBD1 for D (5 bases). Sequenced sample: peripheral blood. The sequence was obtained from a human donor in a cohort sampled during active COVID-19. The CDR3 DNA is TGTGCCAGCAGCCCTACAGGTACTGGAAACACCATATATTTT. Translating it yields CASSPTGTGNTIYF.